This TCR beta chain comes out of a study of T cell responses to AZD1222 COVID-19 vaccine. Regarding this clone: Its antigen is not known.

Whole-study results and caveats: Only a handful of AZD1222 recipients were seropositive at baseline. Donors skewed white British and female; clonal diversity was possibly underestimated.

The table came from immunoSEQ multiplex PCR; TCRdb's copy has only in-frame clones and leaves some out. The sample contains around 67,000 clones, around 80% of which appear only once. Deletions cut 3 bases from V and 2 bases from J, with 5 bases between. Germline-derived CDR1 and CDR2 are SNHLY and FYNNEI. This CDR3 contains 13 residues. The clonotype comes from an adult in good health. The sample consisted of peripheral blood, taken on day 0 of AZD1222 vaccination. The V call is TRBV2, the J call TRBJ2-1; D uncertain. The CDR3 DNA is TGTGCCAGCAGTGACAGGCCCTACAATGAGCAGTTCTTC. Translating gives CASSDRPYNEQFF.